The 21 T cell receptor beta chains listed next were all sequenced from one sample in a study of blood T cell repertoires in COVID-19. The table came from immunoSEQ multiplex PCR; TCRdb's copy has only in-frame clones and leaves some out. In the table there are some 350,000 clones, 75% to 90% of which are singletons. The sample consisted of peripheral blood. The receptors come from a woman between 50 and 59 years old with COVID-19, enrolled during active disease.

The DNA for the CDR3 is TGTGCCAGCAGCAGCCAAAGGGGGACCTACGAGCAGTACTTC. Amino acids: CASSSQRGTYEQYF. This chain joins TRBV6-2 or TRBV6-3 and TRBJ2-7; D may be TRBD1 (6 bases). Germline CDR1 MNHEY, CDR2 SVGEGT. The length of the CDR3 is 14 residues. V was clipped by 6 bases and J by 2 bases, with 14 bases between them.

This chain links TRBV12-5 with TRBJ2-2; D possibly corresponds to TRBD1 (6 bases). This CDR3 spans 15 amino acids. CDR1 and CDR2 from the germline V gene are LGHNT and FRNRAP. The V end was cut by 0 bases, the J end by 1 base, with 6 bases between. This CDR3 reads CASGLVQGNTGELFF. For the CDR3, the DNA is TGTGCTAGTGGTTTGGTACAGGGGAACACCGGGGAGCTGTTTTTT.

The V gene is TRBV5-1, the J gene TRBJ2-3; no clear D gene. CDR3 length: 12 amino acids. V shed 5 bases and J shed 2 bases, with 6 bases lying between them. CDR1 and CDR2 (germline): SGHRS, YFSETQ. CDR3 sequence (DNA): TGCGCCAGCAGACAGACCACAGATACGCAGTATTTT. Its protein is CASRQTTDTQYF.

This clone was seen only once. V gene TRBV4-1 combines with J gene TRBJ1-2, with 8 bases that match TRBD1. The CDR3 has 15 amino acids. The V and J ends lost 8 bases and 4 bases, in that order; junction bases with no gene match: 12. Looked up from germline, CDR1 is MGHRA and CDR2 is YSYEKL. The CDR3 loop reads CASAFVGDRTYGYTF. The DNA of the CDR3 is TGCGCCAGCGCTTTTGTTGGGGACAGGACCTATGGCTACACCTTC.

The chain employs TRBV11-3 and TRBJ1-1, with D maybe TRBD1 (5 bases). Germline CDR1 SGHNT, CDR2 YENEEA. The CDR3 loop spans 13 amino acids. V lost 2 bases, J lost 4 bases, and 8 bases lay in between. The CDR3 region is CASSLQGRTEAFF. The CDR3 region has the DNA TGTGCCAGCAGCTTACAGGGTCGCACTGAAGCTTTCTTT.

The gene calls are TRBV7-2 and TRBJ2-3, with a possible D match to TRBD1 (6 bases). The CDR3 length is 16 residues. Trimming left V 1 base short and J 4 bases short, with 15 bases between. CDR1 is SGHTA and CDR2 is FQGNSA in the germline V gene. CDR3 sequence (DNA): TGTGCCAGCAGCTTAGGGGGGCGGCGGACCCCAGATACGCAGTATTTT. This encodes CASSLGGRRTPDTQYF.

This clone was counted a few times. This chain joins TRBV6-2 or TRBV6-3 and TRBJ1-1; the D gene is possibly TRBD1 (5 bases). In germline, CDR1 is MNHEY, CDR2 SVGEGT. Trimming removed 0 bases at V and 5 bases at J, with 13 bases between. There are 15 residues in the CDR3. The CDR3 DNA follows: TGTGCCAGCAGTTACTCCCCCAGGGAGGGAACTGAAGCTTTCTTT. It is translated as CASSYSPREGTEAFF.

The chain recombines TRBV30 with TRBJ1-5; unclear D gene. The CDR3 has 13 amino acids. The V end was cut by 3 bases, the J end by 4 bases, with 10 bases between. Germline V gene lookup returns CDR1 GTSNPN and CDR2 SVGIG (reference sequence). CDR3 coding DNA: TGTGCCTGGAGGGGCGGGGAGAATCAGCCCCAGCATTTT. Its translation is CAWRGGENQPQHF. Complete variable domain (other parts from reference TRBV30 and TRBJ1-5): SQTIHQWPATLVQPVGSPLSLECTVEGTSNPNLYWYRQAAGRGLQLLFYSVGIGQISSEVPQNLSASRPQDRQFILSSKKLLLSDSGFYLCAWRGGENQPQHFGDGTRLSIL.

This chain joins TRBV28 and TRBJ1-2, with 10 bases lining up with TRBD1. From germline, CDR1 is MDHEN and CDR2 SYDVKM. The V and J ends lost 5 bases and 5 bases, in that order; junction bases with no gene match: 11. The length of the CDR3 is 16 residues. CDR3 sequence: CASSGGTGDKKYGYTF. The CDR3 DNA reads as TGTGCCAGCAGTGGAGGGACAGGGGACAAAAAATATGGCTACACCTTC.

V is TRBV7-9 and J is TRBJ1-2; D uncertain. CDR3 length: 12 amino acids. Looked up from germline, CDR1 is SEHNR and CDR2 is FQNEAQ (reference sequence). V shed 2 bases and J shed 7 bases, with 8 bases lying between them. CDR3 residues: CASSLIERGYTF. In nucleotides, the CDR3 is TGTGCCAGCAGCTTAATTGAGCGTGGCTACACCTTC.

A few counts support this clone. The V and J genes are TRBV10-3 and TRBJ2-2; D unresolved. The V end lost 5 bases, the J end lost 5 bases, and 6 bases lay between the germline ends. CDR1 is ENHRY, CDR2 SYGVKD, per germline. This CDR3 has 12 amino acids. The CDR3 bases are TGTGCCATCAGTTTCGCGACCGGGGAGCTGTTTTTT. As protein: CAISFATGELFF.

This chain joins TRBV6-2 or TRBV6-3 and TRBJ1-2, with TRBD1 identical over 7 bases. This CDR3 spans 13 amino acids. The germline V gene encodes CDR1 MNHEY and CDR2 SVGEGT. J was trimmed by 7 bases and V by 5 bases; bases with no gene match: 7. The CDR3: CASSPEDRVGYTF. In DNA form, the CDR3 reads TGTGCCAGCAGTCCCGAAGACAGGGTTGGCTACACCTTC.

CDR3 protein: CAIGAGAPYEQYF. The CDR3 nucleotides are TGTGCCATAGGAGCAGGGGCCCCCTACGAGCAGTACTTC. This chain connects TRBV10-3 to TRBJ2-7; D might be TRBD1 (6 bases). Germline CDR1 reads ENHRY; CDR2 reads SYGVKD. The CDR3 loop spans 13 amino acids. Trimming pared 9 bases from V and 2 bases from J, leaving 14 bases between.

In regard to this clone: The junction does not match germline at one end; this may be a read error. The chain combines TRBV18 with TRBJ1-3, with D maybe TRBD1 (6 bases). Germline CDR1 KGHSH, CDR2 LQKENI. The length of the CDR3 is 13 residues. The CDR3 DNA follows: TGTGCCAGCTCACCTTACCGGGACACTCTTTTACATTTT. It translates to CASSPYRDTLLHF.

J is TRBJ2-3 and V is TRBV3-1 (or the pseudogene TRBV3-2); D gene unclear. Germline CDR1 LGHDT, CDR2 YNNKEL (reference sequence). The CDR3 is made up of 14 amino acids. The germline V and J ends were trimmed by 4 bases and 2 bases, with 10 bases remaining between them. CDR3 nucleotides: TGTGCCAGCAGCCTTAGGAGCTACACAGATACGCAGTATTTT. This translates into CASSLRSYTDTQYF.

This chain connects TRBV19 to TRBJ2-3, with a weak D call TRBD1 (5 bases). Germline assignment: CDR1 LNHDA and CDR2 SQIVND (reference sequence). With 8 bases removed from V and 1 base from J, the gap between germline ends came to 13 bases. The CDR3 is 14 amino acids. CDR3 sequence reads: CASYEVGGTDTQYF. The CDR3, as DNA: TGTGCCAGTTACGAAGTAGGGGGCACAGATACGCAGTATTTT.

The chain has TRBV7-6 and TRBJ1-2; D is perhaps TRBD1 (5 bases). This CDR3 has 14 residues. With 1 base removed from V and 7 bases from J, the gap between germline ends came to 13 bases. Germline CDR1 is SGHVS and CDR2 is FNYEAQ. The CDR3: CASSLVGDSLGYTF. The DNA of the CDR3 is TGTGCCAGCAGCTTAGTAGGGGACTCACTTGGCTACACCTTC. Using reference TRBV7-6 and TRBJ1-2 for the parts outside the CDR3, the full variable domain is GAGVSQSPRYKVTKRGQDVALRCDPISGHVSLYWYRQALGQGPEFLTYFNYEAQQDKSGLPNDRFSAERPEGSISTLTIQRTEQRDSAMYRCASSLVGDSLGYTFGSGTRLTVV.

Comments on this clone: This CDR3 is also generated by other DNA sequences in the sample. This chain joins TRBV6-5 and TRBJ1-5, with 9 bases aligning to TRBD1. The germline V gene has CDR1 MNHEY and CDR2 SVGAGI. This CDR3 is 14 amino acids long. V shed 5 bases and J 4 bases; nucleotides not matched to a gene: 3. Here the CDR3 reads CASSPDRGNQPQHF. The CDR3 bases are TGTGCCAGCAGTCCGGACAGGGGTAATCAGCCCCAGCATTTT.

The gene calls are TRBV5-6 and TRBJ2-6; tentative D call: TRBD2 (6 bases). Germline V gene data show CDR1 as SGHDT and CDR2 as YYEEEE. With 1 base removed from V and 1 base from J, the gap between germline ends came to 9 bases. The CDR3 is 16 residues long. CDR3 amino acids: CASSLYRGSGANVLTF. As DNA, the CDR3 is TGTGCCAGCAGCTTGTATCGGGGGTCTGGGGCCAACGTCCTGACTTTC.

The chain carries TRBV27 and TRBJ2-7; D not resolved. In germline, CDR1 is MNHEY, CDR2 SMNVEV (reference sequence). The ends were cut back, 2 bases at V and 1 base at J, with 15 bases in the middle. The length of the CDR3 is 16 residues. The CDR3 sequence is CASSLAPWAGSYEQYF. CDR3 sequence (DNA): TGTGCCAGCAGTTTAGCCCCATGGGCCGGATCCTACGAGCAGTACTTC.

The chain combines TRBV28 with TRBJ2-1; the D gene is possibly TRBD1 (5 bases). With 3 bases removed from V and 5 bases from J, the gap between germline ends came to 14 bases. CDR3 size: 15 residues. Germline CDR1 MDHEN, CDR2 SYDVKM. CDR3 DNA sequence: TGTGCCAGCAGTTTGTGGCAGGGCACCCACAATGAGCAGTTCTTC. Amino acids: CASSLWQGTHNEQFF.